The 9 T cell receptor beta chains presented below share a single source sample, sequenced in a study of shared clonotypes between healthy human individuals. Repertoires were generated with immunoSEQ multiplex PCR, while TCRdb's copy carries only in-frame clones and drops some. The table shows roughly 640,000 clones, with 95% to 98% occurring only once. The sample was naive CD4+ T cells sorted from blood. Subset given: CD45RA+ positively selected. The receptor set was obtained from a woman aged 25 to 39 in good health.

The chain uses TRBV5-1 and TRBJ1-1, with no clear D. The germline V and J ends were trimmed by 2 bases and 1 base, with 12 bases remaining between them. CDR1 SGHRS and CDR2 YFSETQ come from the germline V gene. This CDR3 has 15 residues. The CDR3 here is CASSFRGSPNTEAFF. CDR3 in DNA: TGCGCCAGCAGCTTTCGAGGTTCCCCGAACACTGAAGCTTTCTTT.

V gene TRBV29-1 combines with J gene TRBJ2-1; tentative D call: TRBD1 (6 bases). Germline V CDR1 and CDR2: SQVTM, ANQGSEA. V gave up 5 bases and J gave up 9 bases, with 26 bases separating them. The CDR3 has 16 residues. The CDR3 DNA reads TGCAGCGTTCGACGGAGGTCGGCAGGGGTGGGGATTGAGCAGTTCTTC. It translates to CSVRRRSAGVGIEQFF.

The chain joins TRBV28 to TRBJ2-5, with 9 nucleotides matching TRBD2. The CDR3 extends over 15 amino acids. J was trimmed by 2 bases and V by 6 bases; bases with no gene match: 7. The germline gives CDR1 MDHEN, CDR2 SYDVKM. Written as DNA, the CDR3 is TGTGCCAGCAGCCCGGGACTAGCAAGTCAAGAGACCCAGTACTTC. Its protein is CASSPGLASQETQYF.

The rearrangement links TRBV6-1 to TRBJ2-5; D is ambiguous. The germline CDR1 and CDR2 sequences are MNHNS and SASEGT. V dropped 3 bases and J dropped 4 bases, with 9 bases sitting between them. The CDR3 sequence is 13 residues long. Here the CDR3 DNA reads TGTGCCAGCAGTGATTTAGACGGAGAGACCCAGTACTTC. This gives the protein CASSDLDGETQYF.

The chain employs TRBV11-2 and TRBJ2-2; D is perhaps TRBD2 (7 bases). In germline, CDR1 is SGHAT, CDR2 FQNNGV. V lost 4 bases to trimming and J lost 3 bases, with 12 bases between them. This CDR3 is built from 15 residues. Written as DNA, the CDR3 is TGTGCCAGCAGCTCCCGAGGGGGGGACACCGGGGAGCTGTTTTTT. This translates into CASSSRGGDTGELFF.

A single count supports this clone. The chain's CDR3 is CASGLTGNNEQFF. As DNA, the CDR3 is TGTGCTAGTGGTTTGACAGGTAACAATGAGCAGTTCTTC. V is TRBV12-5 and J is TRBJ2-1, with D tentatively TRBD1 (5 bases). Trimming removed 2 bases at V and 5 bases at J, with 7 bases between. The CDR3 sequence is 13 residues long. Germline CDR1 LGHNT, CDR2 FRNRAP.

Comment on this clone: Other DNA variants within this sample encode the same CDR3. The chain joins TRBV6-5 to TRBJ2-7; tentative D call: TRBD1 (6 bases). V lost 0 bases and J lost 4, with 7 bases in between. This CDR3 has 13 amino acids. Germline lookup yields CDR1 MNHEY and CDR2 SVGAGI. This CDR3 reads CASSYSRGYEQYF. CDR3 DNA: TGTGCCAGCAGTTACTCCAGGGGATACGAGCAGTACTTC.

This chain uses TRBV6-5 with TRBJ1-2, with D unresolved. The CDR3 totals 15 residues. Trimming pared 0 bases from V and 4 bases from J, leaving 12 bases between. The germline CDR1 and CDR2 sequences are MNHEY and SVGAGI. CDR3 sequence reads: CASSYSNISPYGYTF. The CDR3 nucleotides are TGTGCCAGCAGTTACTCTAACATCTCGCCCTATGGCTACACCTTC.

The chain has TRBV7-9 and TRBJ1-6; D ambiguous. The germline V gene has CDR1 SEHNR and CDR2 FQNEAQ (reference sequence). V shed 2 bases and J shed 7 bases, with 3 bases lying between them. This CDR3 region has 12 residues. The CDR3 DNA reads TGTGCCAGCAGCTTATGGAATTCACCCCTCCACTTT. Translation gives CASSLWNSPLHF. Variable domain in full (rest from reference TRBV7-9 and TRBJ1-6): DTGVSQNPRHKITKRGQNVTFRCDPISEHNRLYWYRQTLGQGPEFLTYFQNEAQLEKSRLLSDRFSAERPKGSFSTLEIQRTEQGDSAMYLCASSLWNSPLHFGNGTRLTVT.